This T cell receptor beta chain was captured by sequencing in a study of control samples from healthy donors and cancer patients. Method: immunoSEQ multiplex PCR; TCRdb's copy keeps in-frame clones and lacks some. The repertoire has roughly 180,000 clones, roughly 94% of them found once; the top ten carry around 1.3%. The sample was blood. This sequence was found in a woman aged 18-29 years in good health.

CDR3 nucleotide sequence: TGTGCCAGCCAAAACTTTGAGTCACCCCTCCACTTT. Amino acid sequence: CASQNFESPLHF. The chain joins TRBV28 to TRBJ1-6; D is unclear. The germline V gene encodes CDR1 MDHEN and CDR2 SYDVKM. The CDR3 is made up of 12 amino acids. Trimming took off 8 bases at V and 10 bases at J, with 12 bases between the two ends.